The next 20 T cell receptor beta chains were all read from a single sample in a study of T cells and Merkel cell carcinoma outcomes. Generated by immunoSEQ multiplex PCR, the TCRdb table keeps only in-frame clones and is missing some. The sample holds 13,000 to 15,000 clones, approximately 92% seen once. Sequenced input: tumor tissue from Merkel cell carcinoma. The receptors stem from a human donor with Merkel cell carcinoma.

The chain combines TRBV7-9 with TRBJ1-2; 7 bases map to TRBD1. With 3 bases clipped from V and 8 bases from J, the junction kept 6 bases outside the gene matches. The CDR3 is made up of 13 amino acids. Germline values: CDR1 SEHNR, CDR2 FQNEAQ (reference sequence). Written as DNA, the CDR3 is TGTGCCAGCAGCTTCTCGACAGGGCCCGGCTACACCTTC. This encodes CASSFSTGPGYTF. Full variable domain (remainder filled in from reference TRBV7-9 and TRBJ1-2): DTGVSQNPRHKITKRGQNVTFRCDPISEHNRLYWYRQTLGQGPEFLTYFQNEAQLEKSRLLSDRFSAERPKGSFSTLEIQRTEQGDSAMYLCASSFSTGPGYTFGSGTRLTVV.

The chain uses TRBV5-1 and TRBJ2-7; D call uncertain. V was cut by 4 bases and J by 3 bases, with 11 bases left in between. This CDR3 comprises 13 residues. Germline V gene sequence: CDR1 SGHRS, CDR2 YFSETQ. CDR3 amino acids: CASSLNFGYEQYF. The CDR3 DNA sequence: TGCGCCAGCAGCCTCAACTTCGGCTACGAGCAGTACTTC.

In regard to this clone: At one end the junction does not follow the germline gene, possibly because of a read error. V is TRBV5-6 and J is TRBJ1-1; D is undetermined. The CDR3 consists of 14 residues. The V gene's germline CDR1 is SGHDT and CDR2 YYEEEE. The DNA for the CDR3 is TGTGCCAGCAGCTTTGAGACCTTGAACACTGAAGCTTTTTTT. Translating it yields CASSFETLNTEAFF.

The chain is built from TRBV7-9 and TRBJ1-4; TRBD1 aligns across 8 bases. The CDR3 runs 14 residues. Germline V CDR1 and CDR2: SEHNR, FQNEAQ (reference sequence). The ends lost 5 bases at V and 5 bases at J; junction bases unmatched: 4. For the CDR3, the DNA is TGTGCCAGCAGCCCGTGGACAGGGAATGAAAAACTGTTTTTT. Its protein product is CASSPWTGNEKLFF.

The V and J genes are TRBV14 and TRBJ1-2; no reliable D call. From germline, CDR1 is SGHDN and CDR2 FVKESK. The CDR3 length is 15 residues. Trimming took off 1 base at V and 0 bases at J, with 9 bases between the two ends. DNA for the CDR3: TGTGCCAGCAGCCAAGTACCCAGCCCTAACTATGGCTACACCTTC. The encoded protein is CASSQVPSPNYGYTF.

This chain connects TRBV7-9 to TRBJ2-7; D may be TRBD2 (5 bases). The CDR3 extends over 12 amino acids. The germline V gene has CDR1 SEHNR and CDR2 FQNEAQ (reference sequence). Trimming took off 3 bases at V and 5 bases at J, with 8 bases between the two ends. Here the CDR3 DNA reads TGTGCCAGCAGCTTGATGGAGGACGAGCAGTACTTC. As protein: CASSLMEDEQYF.

Worth noting for this clone: Mismatch with germline at one junction end may stem from a read error. The chain employs TRBV20-1 and TRBJ1-2, with D unclear. Germline CDR1 is DFQATT and CDR2 is SNEGSKA (reference sequence). This CDR3 contains 11 residues. The CDR3 spells CSASGVPMYLF. Here the CDR3 DNA reads TGCAGTGCTAGCGGAGTTCCGATGTATCTCTTC.

The rearrangement uses TRBV6-1 and TRBJ2-1; 9 bases align to TRBD2. This CDR3 spans 18 amino acids. In germline, CDR1 is MNHNS, CDR2 SASEGT. Unmatched junction bases numbered 8, after V lost 2 bases and J lost 0 bases. This CDR3 reads CASSEHSAGGLSYNEQFF. The CDR3 DNA reads TGTGCCAGCAGTGAACATTCTGCGGGAGGGCTCTCCTACAATGAGCAGTTCTTC.

V usage is TRBV5-6 and J usage is TRBJ2-5; D assignment may be TRBD1 or TRBD2 (5 bases each). CDR1 and CDR2 from the germline V gene are SGHDT and YYEEEE. This CDR3 has 13 amino acids. Deletions cut 4 bases from V and 7 bases from J, with 14 bases between. CDR3 in DNA: TGTGCCAGCAGCGTCCGGGACCACGGGACCCAGTACTTC. Translated, it gives CASSVRDHGTQYF.

The chain recombines TRBV7-8 with TRBJ2-3; TRBD2 matches at 9 bases. This CDR3 comprises 14 residues. V lost 5 bases to trimming and J lost 0 bases; unmatched junction nucleotides: 0. Germline V gives CDR1 SGHVS, CDR2 FQNEAQ. CDR3 in amino acids: CASSTSGSTDTQYF. In DNA form, the CDR3 reads TGTGCCAGCAGCACTAGCGGGAGCACAGATACGCAGTATTTT.

This clone was recorded a few times. This chain links TRBV9 with TRBJ2-1, with a possible D match to TRBD2 (8 bases). The CDR3 extends over 15 amino acids. V gave up 0 bases and J gave up 10 bases, with 17 bases separating them. The germline V gene has CDR1 SGDLS and CDR2 YYNGEE. The CDR3 region is CASSVDGREGAEQFF. In DNA, the CDR3 is TGTGCCAGCAGCGTAGACGGTCGGGAGGGGGCGGAGCAGTTCTTC.

V gene TRBV29-1 combines with J gene TRBJ1-5, with D uncertain. The V end was cut by 5 bases, the J end by 1 base, with 9 bases between. CDR1 is SQVTM, CDR2 ANQGSEA, per germline. The CDR3 contains 13 residues. The chain's CDR3 is CSVRGQSNQPQHF. The CDR3 region has the DNA TGCAGCGTTCGAGGGCAAAGCAATCAGCCCCAGCATTTT.

Comments on this clone: The junction and the germline gene differ at one end; a read error may be behind it. J is TRBJ1-2 and V is TRBV15; D might be TRBD1 (5 bases). CDR1 and CDR2 from the germline V gene are LNHNV and YYDKDF (reference sequence). The CDR3 sequence is 14 residues long. CDR3 protein: CATSRGAGFYGYIF. In nucleotides, the CDR3 is TGTGCCACCAGCAGAGGCGCAGGGTTCTATGGCTACATCTTC.

The genes are TRBV9 and TRBJ2-1; 10 positions agree with TRBD1. This CDR3 comprises 15 residues. In germline, CDR1 is SGDLS, CDR2 YYNGEE. V shed 3 bases and J 6 bases; nucleotides not matched to a gene: 6. The CDR3 DNA reads TGTGCCAGCAGCGCCAGACAGGGGGCTGTCAATGAGCAGTTCTTC. This sequence encodes CASSARQGAVNEQFF.

The genes are TRBV2 and TRBJ1-2, with TRBD1 matching over 9 bases. V was pared by 5 bases and J by 9 bases, with 7 bases of the junction left unmatched. CDR1 is SNHLY, CDR2 FYNNEI, per germline. The CDR3 extends over 13 amino acids. DNA for the CDR3: TGTGCCAGCAGTCGGGACAGGGACAATAGCTACACCTTC. Residues: CASSRDRDNSYTF.

By frequency in the sample, this clone is medium-sized (0.01 to 0.1%). This sample includes further DNA sequences coding for the same CDR3. The chain carries TRBV13 and TRBJ1-5, with D possibly matching TRBD1 (5 bases). Trimming removed 0 bases from V and 7 bases from J, with 13 bases in between. CDR3 length equals 15 residues. From germline, CDR1 is PRHDT and CDR2 FYEKMQ (reference sequence). Written as DNA, the CDR3 is TGTGCCAGCAGCTTAGGGGGGCTGGGAAACCAGCCCCAGCATTTT. Its protein product is CASSLGGLGNQPQHF.

V and J are TRBV5-8 and TRBJ2-1, with a tentative D call TRBD1 (5 bases). CDR3 length equals 14 residues. V was trimmed by 5 bases and J by 6 bases, leaving 15 bases between them. Looked up from germline, CDR1 is SGHTS and CDR2 is YDEGEE. CDR3 amino acids: CASSLFARVNEQFF. For the CDR3, the DNA is TGTGCCAGCAGTTTGTTCGCCAGGGTCAATGAGCAGTTCTTC.

V and J are TRBV20-1 and TRBJ1-1, with D hard to call. Trimming left V 5 bases short and J 1 base short, with 5 bases between. Germline CDR1 DFQATT, CDR2 SNEGSKA (reference sequence). The CDR3 covers 11 residues. The CDR3 region has the DNA TGCAGTGCTTCCCGGAACACTGAAGCTTTCTTT. It translates to CSASRNTEAFF.

The J gene is TRBJ2-5, the V gene TRBV27; D may be TRBD1 or TRBD2 (5 bases each). V shed 2 bases and J shed 4 bases, with 11 bases lying between them. Germline values: CDR1 MNHEY, CDR2 SMNVEV (reference sequence). The CDR3 has 14 amino acids. The CDR3 region is CASSLVRDAETQYF. CDR3 nucleotides: TGTGCCAGCAGTTTAGTGAGGGACGCAGAGACCCAGTACTTC.

The chain recombines TRBV18 with TRBJ1-4, with TRBD1 matching over 7 bases. CDR1 and CDR2 from the germline V gene are KGHSH and LQKENI. Germline trimming cut 3 bases from V and 5 bases from J; bases unmatched to any gene: 6. CDR3 length equals 15 residues. CDR3 nucleotides: TGTGCCAGCTCACCGACAGGGAGGGGAAATGAAAAACTGTTTTTT. It codes for CASSPTGRGNEKLFF.